These 8 T cell receptor beta chains originate from one sample sequenced in a study of CD8 T cells in Susac syndrome. Reverse transcription of 0.5 to 1 ug RNA was performed with random hexamers. TCRdb independently ran MiXCR on the immunoSEQ multiplex PCR reads; one entry per CDR3 protein. There are about 190,000 distinct CDR3 sequences in the sample; approximately 96% occur only once, and approximately 0.1% lies in the top ten. The sequenced material came from CD4+ T cells from PBMCs. These receptors were taken from a human donor with Susac syndrome.

The rearrangement links TRBV11-2 to TRBJ2-7; TRBD1 might be the D (6 bases). The germline V gene has CDR1 SGHAT and CDR2 FQNNGV. CDR3 length equals 16 residues. Trimming stripped 2 bases from V and 2 bases from J, with 16 bases between. CDR3 amino acids: CASSLSSGVGPYEQYF. CDR3 DNA sequence: TGTGCCAGCAGCTTAAGTTCAGGGGTTGGACCCTACGAGCAGTACTTC.

V usage is TRBV18 and J usage is TRBJ2-3; 8 nucleotides line up with TRBD1. From germline, CDR1 is KGHSH and CDR2 LQKENI. V shed 0 bases and J 3 bases; nucleotides not matched to a gene: 5. CDR3 length: 16 residues. CDR3 nucleotides: TGTGCCAGCTCACCACCGGACAGGGAGCGGACAGATACGCAGTATTTT. Its protein product is CASSPPDRERTDTQYF.

The chain has TRBV23-1 and TRBJ1-1; the D gene is possibly TRBD1 (5 bases). TRBV23-1 is known as an ORF, though its function is uncertain. V was pared by 11 bases and J by 0 bases, with 16 bases between. The CDR3 runs 14 residues. This CDR3 is CAYSQGRVNTEAFF. For the CDR3, the DNA is TGCGCCTACAGTCAAGGCAGGGTGAACACTGAAGCTTTCTTT.

V and J are TRBV20-1 and TRBJ1-4; D call uncertain. The germline V and J ends were trimmed by 3 bases and 3 bases, with 17 bases remaining between them. Germline assignment: CDR1 DFQATT and CDR2 SNEGSKA (reference sequence). CDR3 length equals 16 residues. The CDR3 protein is CSARKVGLLANEKLFF. The DNA of the CDR3 is TGCAGTGCTAGGAAGGTCGGGCTTTTAGCTAATGAAAAACTGTTTTTT.

The chain has TRBV19 and TRBJ2-7; 9 positions agree with TRBD1. J gave up 7 bases and V 6 bases, and 7 bases lay outside the gene matches. The CDR3 totals 13 residues. Germline loops: CDR1 LNHDA, CDR2 SQIVND (reference sequence). CDR3 nucleotides: TGTGCCAGTAGCCGGGACAGGGAGGGGGAGCAGTACTTC. Translated: CASSRDREGEQYF.

This clonotype was counted only a few times. V and J are TRBV6-5 and TRBJ2-6; D gene ambiguous. Trimming pared 1 base from V and 2 bases from J, leaving 12 bases between. Looked up from germline, CDR1 is MNHEY and CDR2 is SVGAGI. The CDR3 runs to 17 residues. This CDR3 reads CASSYFGPATGANVLTF. The CDR3 DNA reads TGTGCCAGCAGTTACTTCGGGCCTGCCACTGGGGCCAACGTCCTGACTTTC.

This clonotype has just one count. Here the CDR3 DNA reads TGTGCCAGCAGCGCTCAGTTCAATCAGCCCCAGCATTTT. This encodes CASSAQFNQPQHF. V gene TRBV6-5 combines with J gene TRBJ1-5; D call uncertain. V lost 6 bases and J 3 bases, leaving 9 bases between the germline ends. Germline lookup yields CDR1 MNHEY and CDR2 SVGAGI. The CDR3 has 13 amino acids.

The chain has TRBV7-8 and TRBJ1-1; D is uncertain. Germline CDR1 SGHVS, CDR2 FQNEAQ. V was pared by 5 bases and J by 4 bases, with 17 bases between. The CDR3 is 15 amino acids. The CDR3 sequence is CASSPRLYKSTEAFF. As DNA, the CDR3 is TGTGCCAGCAGCCCGCGCCTGTACAAGTCCACTGAAGCTTTCTTT.